This T cell receptor (beta chain) emerged from a study of cytomegalovirus exposure and HLA in healthy donors. Profiling relied on immunoSEQ multiplex PCR, and the TCRdb table lists in-frame clones only, not all of them. The repertoire holds under 250,000 clones, with roughly 84% as singletons. Looked up from germline, CDR1 is SGHDT and CDR2 is YYEEEE. The CDR3 spans 11 residues. The V gene lost 4 bases and the J gene lost 7 bases, with 7 bases spanning the gap. The sequence came from a woman aged 18-29 years in good health and CMV-seropositive. V and J are TRBV5-6 and TRBJ2-3; D ambiguous. Sequenced material: PBMCs. The CDR3, as DNA: TGTGCCAGCAGCGTTGACTATACGCAGTATTTT. It translates to CASSVDYTQYF.